Included here is one TCR beta chain sequence, with context. Germline values: CDR1 SQVTM, CDR2 ANQGSEA. The V end lost 8 bases, the J end lost 7 bases, and 14 bases lay between the germline ends. The CDR3 has 11 residues. PCR was performed using 60 Vbeta and 13 Jbeta primers. Repertoires were generated with immunoSEQ multiplex PCR, while TCRdb's copy carries only in-frame clones and drops some. There are 150,000 to 200,000 clones in the sample; roughly 85% occur only once, and approximately 8.5% lies in the top ten. This sample stems from a study of cytomegalovirus exposure and HLA in healthy donors. Study information: The roughly 120 million unique TCR beta sequences, from 150 million to 200 million T cells, were found by an earlier analysis.

This sequence joins TRBV29-1 and TRBJ1-2; maybe TRBD1 (5 bases). The sample was PBMCs. This receptor was identified in a man aged 18 to 29 in good health and CMV-seropositive. This CDR3 is CSLGGYGGYTF. The CDR3 coding sequence is TGCAGCCTGGGGGGGTATGGTGGCTACACCTTC. Full variable domain (outside the CDR3, taken from reference TRBV29-1 and TRBJ1-2): SAVISQKPSRDICQRGTSLTIQCQVDSQVTMMFWYRQQPGQSLTLIATANQGSEATYESGFVIDKFPISRPNLTFSTLTVSNMSPEDSSIYLCSLGGYGGYTFGSGTRLTVV.